This TCR beta chain comes out of a study of tumor-infiltrating lymphocytes in primary liver carcinoma. RNA and DNA were co-extracted from about 19-30 mg of unsorted bulk tissue. About this clonotype itself: A read error is likely, as this CDR3 ends without the conserved phenylalanine or tryptophan. The DNA is omitted, as the CDR3 cannot be located on it reliably, and the CDR3 follows TCRdb's listing.

The germline CDR1 and CDR2 sequences are SGHKS and YYEKEE (reference sequence). The CDR3 length equals 14 residues, ends included. Starting material of around 490 ng total RNA yielded TCR beta cDNA via a constant-region primer. ARM-PCR was slightly modified, and three nested multiplex PCR rounds with it gave rise to the TCR beta libraries. TRBV1-TRBV30 forward and Cbeta reverse primers drove the first two approximately 10-cycle rounds. TCRdb re-called the multiplex PCR reads with MiXCR, one entry per CDR3 protein. The data show 40,000 to 50,000 distinct CDR3 sequences, with about 73% seen just once and around 30% held by the top ten.

V is TRBV5-5 and J is TRBJ2-7; the table's D call TRBD2 went unverified against the DNA. Sequencing used liver tumor tissue from sampling region 3. The subset here: tumor region T3, left-lateral pole. The TCR originated in a man aged 35 to 55 with primary liver carcinoma and hepatitis B virus infection. The CDR3 sequence: CASSLTSGDYEQYL.